This TCR beta chain was profiled in a study of cytomegalovirus exposure and HLA in healthy donors. General study results and limits: Most subjects' HLA-A and HLA-B alleles were reportedly predicted from TCR beta sequences. Later work found that TCR association rates differed between HLA loci; DRB1 had the most and HLA-C the fewest. What was likely a sequencing artifact was a cluster of highly shared sequence variants. After further analysis at a later stage, 17,000 or so TCR beta sequences were associated with HLA alleles at 0.05 false discovery rate.

Trimming cost V 7 bases and J 4 bases, with 12 bases left between them. Germline V lookup: CDR1 MDHEN, CDR2 SYDVKM. CDR3 size: 13 residues. Points on this clone: As yet, its antigen is unknown.

Vbeta (60) and Jbeta (13) primers were used in the PCR. The method was immunoSEQ multiplex PCR; TCRdb's version includes in-frame clones alone and lacks a portion of them. The table shows under 250,000 clones, with around 80% occurring only once. The sequenced material came from PBMCs. This chain joins TRBV28 and TRBJ2-3; tentative D call: TRBD2 (5 bases). The receptor comes from a male donor in good health and CMV-seronegative. The CDR3 sequence: CASTPPGADTQYF. The CDR3 bases are TGTGCCAGCACCCCTCCCGGGGCAGATACGCAGTATTTT.